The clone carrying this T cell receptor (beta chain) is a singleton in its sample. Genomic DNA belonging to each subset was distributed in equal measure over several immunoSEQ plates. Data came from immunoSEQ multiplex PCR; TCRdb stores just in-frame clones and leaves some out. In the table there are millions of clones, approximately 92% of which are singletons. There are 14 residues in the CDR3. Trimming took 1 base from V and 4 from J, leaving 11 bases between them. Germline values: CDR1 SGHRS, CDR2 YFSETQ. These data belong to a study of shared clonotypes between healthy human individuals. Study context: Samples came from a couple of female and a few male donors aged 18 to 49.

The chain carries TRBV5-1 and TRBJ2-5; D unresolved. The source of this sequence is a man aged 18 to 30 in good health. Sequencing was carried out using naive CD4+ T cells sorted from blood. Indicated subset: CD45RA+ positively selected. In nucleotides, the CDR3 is TGCGCCAGCAGCTTGACGGTCTTGGGAGAGACCCAGTACTTC. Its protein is CASSLTVLGETQYF.